Below are 6 T cell receptor beta chains sequenced from a single sample in a study of T cell repertoires in cytomegalovirus infection. TCRdb fed the reads into MiXCR, producing one record per CDR3 protein. The table shows over 300,000 distinct CDR3 sequences, with 15% to 20% occurring only once. Sequenced material: PBMCs. These receptors came from a human donor in good health (CMV status not recorded). Some clones in this sample may be carry-over from other donors' samples.

This rearrangement joins TRBV7-6 to TRBJ2-7; D tentatively reads TRBD1 or TRBD2 (5 bases each). CDR3 length: 15 residues. Germline loops: CDR1 SGHVS, CDR2 FNYEAQ. Trimming took 6 bases from V and 0 from J, leaving 15 bases between them. The CDR3 nucleotides read TGTGCCAGCAGTCCTGGGACGGAAAGCTCCTACGAGCAGTACTTC. Translated, it gives CASSPGTESSYEQYF.

This clonotype was seen ten or more times. V gene TRBV25-1 combines with J gene TRBJ2-4; D is uncertain. V lost 3 bases and J 0 bases, leaving 6 bases between the germline ends. Germline V gene lookup returns CDR1 MGHDK and CDR2 SYGVNS. The CDR3 is made up of 14 amino acids. CDR3 in DNA: TGTGCCAGCAGTGACCCGGGAGCCAAAAACATTCAGTACTTC. This sequence encodes CASSDPGAKNIQYF.

The chain carries TRBV20-1 and TRBJ1-2, with 7 bases matching TRBD1. This CDR3 has 13 residues. Per germline, CDR1 DFQATT and CDR2 SNEGSKA (reference sequence). V trimming: 5 bases; J trimming: 7 bases; junction bases outside the gene matches: 10. In DNA, the CDR3 is TGCAGTGCTCACCCAGACAGGGACCGTGGCTACACCTTC. This codes for CSAHPDRDRGYTF.

The J gene is TRBJ1-5, the V gene TRBV27; D call uncertain. Germline CDR1 is MNHEY and CDR2 is SMNVEV (reference sequence). The CDR3 runs to 15 residues. Deletions cut 0 bases from V and 4 bases from J, with 10 bases between. CDR3 sequence: CASSLSSPGNQPQHF. In nucleotides, the CDR3 is TGTGCCAGCAGTTTATCGAGTCCGGGGAATCAGCCCCAGCATTTT.

The rearrangement joins TRBV12-3 or TRBV12-4 to TRBJ1-1; D unclear. The CDR3 has 14 amino acids. Trimming removed 5 bases from V and 4 bases from J, with 14 bases in between. The CDR3 loop reads CASSVQDGSTEAFF. The CDR3 bases are TGTGCCAGCAGTGTCCAGGATGGATCCACTGAAGCTTTCTTT.

V and J are TRBV6-6 and TRBJ2-2, with D tentatively TRBD1 (6 bases). Germline V CDR1 and CDR2: MNHNY, SVGAGI (reference sequence). This CDR3 spans 14 amino acids. V shed 2 bases and J shed 5 bases, with 9 bases lying between them. The DNA for the CDR3 is TGTGCCAGCAGTTACGTCAGGGGAACCGGGGAGCTGTTTTTT. It yields the protein CASSYVRGTGELFF.